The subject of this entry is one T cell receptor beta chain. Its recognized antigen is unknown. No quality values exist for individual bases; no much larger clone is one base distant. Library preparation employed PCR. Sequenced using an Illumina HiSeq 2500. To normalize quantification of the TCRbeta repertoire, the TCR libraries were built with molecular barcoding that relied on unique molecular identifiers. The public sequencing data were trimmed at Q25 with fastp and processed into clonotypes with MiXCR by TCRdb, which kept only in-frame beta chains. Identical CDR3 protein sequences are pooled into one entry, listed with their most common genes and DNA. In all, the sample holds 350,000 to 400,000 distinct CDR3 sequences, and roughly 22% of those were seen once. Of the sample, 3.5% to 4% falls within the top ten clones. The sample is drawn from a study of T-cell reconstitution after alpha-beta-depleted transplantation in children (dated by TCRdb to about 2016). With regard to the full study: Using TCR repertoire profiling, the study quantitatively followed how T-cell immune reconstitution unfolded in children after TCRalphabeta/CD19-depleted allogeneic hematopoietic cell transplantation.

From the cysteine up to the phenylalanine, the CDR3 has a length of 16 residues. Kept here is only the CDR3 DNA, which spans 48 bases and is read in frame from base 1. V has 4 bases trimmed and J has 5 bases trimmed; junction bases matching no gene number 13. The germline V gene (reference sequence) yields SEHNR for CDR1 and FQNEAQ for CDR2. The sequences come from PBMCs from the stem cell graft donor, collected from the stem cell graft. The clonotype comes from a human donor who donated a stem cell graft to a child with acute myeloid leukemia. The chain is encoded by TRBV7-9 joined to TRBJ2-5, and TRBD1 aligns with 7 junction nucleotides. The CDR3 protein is CASSSVPTGLVETQYF. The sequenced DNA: TGTGCCAGCAGCTCCGTACCGACAGGGTTAGTCGAGACCCAGTACTTC.